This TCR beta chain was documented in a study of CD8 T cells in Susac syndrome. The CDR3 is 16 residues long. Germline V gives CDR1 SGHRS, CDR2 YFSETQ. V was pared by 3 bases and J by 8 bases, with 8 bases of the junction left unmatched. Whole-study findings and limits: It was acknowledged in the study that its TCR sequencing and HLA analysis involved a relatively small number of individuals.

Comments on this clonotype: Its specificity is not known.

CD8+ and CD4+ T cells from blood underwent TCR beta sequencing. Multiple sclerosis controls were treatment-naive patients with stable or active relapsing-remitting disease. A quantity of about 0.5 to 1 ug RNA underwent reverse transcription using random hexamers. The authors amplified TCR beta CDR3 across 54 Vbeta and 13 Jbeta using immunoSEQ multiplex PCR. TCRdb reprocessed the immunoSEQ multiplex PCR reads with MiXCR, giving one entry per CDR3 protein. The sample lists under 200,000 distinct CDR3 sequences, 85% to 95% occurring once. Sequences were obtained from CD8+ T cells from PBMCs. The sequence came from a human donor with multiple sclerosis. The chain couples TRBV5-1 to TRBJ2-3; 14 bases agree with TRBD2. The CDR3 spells CASSSRLAGGPGTQYF. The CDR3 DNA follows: TGCGCCAGCAGCTCCCGACTAGCGGGGGGGCCCGGTACGCAGTATTTT.